This T cell receptor (beta chain) was recorded in a study of cytomegalovirus exposure and HLA in healthy donors. The study's findings and limits: Accurate prediction of HLA-A and HLA-B alleles (for most subjects) was reportedly achieved from TCR beta sequences.

Comments on this clone: What it recognizes is unknown.

13 Jbeta primers and 60 Vbeta primers were used for the PCR. Libraries were prepared by immunoSEQ multiplex PCR; TCRdb keeps only in-frame clonotypes and omits some of them. Of about 83,000 clones in the sample, about 77% were seen once. Per germline, CDR1 SEHNR and CDR2 FQNEAQ (reference sequence). Trimming pared 5 bases from V and 8 bases from J, leaving 33 bases between. There are 19 residues in the CDR3. This sequence joins TRBV7-9 and TRBJ1-2; TRBD1 might be the D (6 bases). The sequence came from a man aged 60 to 69 in good health and CMV-seronegative. The specimen was PBMCs. The CDR3 region is CASSPSGGTTGLRLGGYTF. CDR3 DNA sequence: TGTGCCAGCAGCCCCAGTGGGGGGACTACAGGGTTGAGGTTGGGAGGCTACACCTTC. Combining the CDR3 with reference TRBV7-9 and TRBJ1-2 gives the whole variable domain DTGVSQNPRHKITKRGQNVTFRCDPISEHNRLYWYRQTLGQGPEFLTYFQNEAQLEKSRLLSDRFSAERPKGSFSTLEIQRTEQGDSAMYLCASSPSGGTTGLRLGGYTFGSGTRLTVV.